A single T cell receptor beta chain is shown here with its context. The assay was immunoSEQ multiplex PCR, and TCRdb's table has in-frame clones only and misses some. The sample gives some 150,000 clones, around 95% of which show up once; around 5.4% is in the top ten. These data come from a study of control samples from healthy donors and cancer patients. The germline CDR1 and CDR2 sequences are SNHLY and FYNNEI. CDR3 length: 15 amino acids. V lost 1 base, J lost 5 bases, and 14 bases lay in between. The sequencing input was blood. The gene calls are TRBV2 and TRBJ2-5; D is unclear. The sequence came from a man aged 35 to 55 in good health. CDR3 sequence reads: CASSEEQIRSETQYF. The CDR3 bases are TGTGCCAGCAGTGAAGAACAGATACGGTCCGAGACCCAGTACTTC.